Listed here is a single TCR beta chain. At one of its ends the junction is not consistent with the germline gene, which may arise from a read error. The sample is drawn from a study of blood T cell repertoires in COVID-19. Study information: Material from acute and convalescent COVID-19 was sourced from the United States, Italy and Spain.

Per the study methods: Reference gene primer amplification yielded estimated nucleated cell counts. The data were produced by immunoSEQ multiplex PCR, yet TCRdb's version contains in-frame clones alone and is incomplete. D and trimming were read from the DNA, whereas the V and J calls and clone size are those reported in that table. The data contain about 310,000 clones, about nine tenths of them singletons. Germline CDR1 is LNHDA and CDR2 is SQIVND (reference sequence). The CDR3 has 13 residues. This clonotype was sampled from a woman in her thirties with COVID-19, enrolled during active disease. V is TRBV19 and J is TRBJ2-7; D ambiguous. Sequencing was performed on peripheral blood. Here the CDR3 reads CASRAVESGEQYF. CDR3 bases: TGTGCTAGTAGGGCCGTAGAATCGGGCGAGCAGTACTTC.